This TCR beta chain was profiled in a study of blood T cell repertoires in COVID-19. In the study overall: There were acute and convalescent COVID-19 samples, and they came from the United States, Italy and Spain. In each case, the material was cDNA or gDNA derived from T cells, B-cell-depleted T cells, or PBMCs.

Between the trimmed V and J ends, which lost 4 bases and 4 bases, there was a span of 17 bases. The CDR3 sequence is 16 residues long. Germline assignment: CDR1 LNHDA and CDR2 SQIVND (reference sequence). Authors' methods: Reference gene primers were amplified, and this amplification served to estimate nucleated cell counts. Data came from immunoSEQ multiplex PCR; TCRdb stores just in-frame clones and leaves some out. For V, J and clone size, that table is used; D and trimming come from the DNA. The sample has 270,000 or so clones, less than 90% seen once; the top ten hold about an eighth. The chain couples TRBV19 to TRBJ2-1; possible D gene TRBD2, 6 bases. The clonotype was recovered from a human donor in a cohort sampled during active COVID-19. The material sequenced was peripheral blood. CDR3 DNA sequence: TGTGCCAGTAGTAAGACGGGAGCTGGCGGGTACAATGAGCAGTTCTTC. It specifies CASSKTGAGGYNEQFF.